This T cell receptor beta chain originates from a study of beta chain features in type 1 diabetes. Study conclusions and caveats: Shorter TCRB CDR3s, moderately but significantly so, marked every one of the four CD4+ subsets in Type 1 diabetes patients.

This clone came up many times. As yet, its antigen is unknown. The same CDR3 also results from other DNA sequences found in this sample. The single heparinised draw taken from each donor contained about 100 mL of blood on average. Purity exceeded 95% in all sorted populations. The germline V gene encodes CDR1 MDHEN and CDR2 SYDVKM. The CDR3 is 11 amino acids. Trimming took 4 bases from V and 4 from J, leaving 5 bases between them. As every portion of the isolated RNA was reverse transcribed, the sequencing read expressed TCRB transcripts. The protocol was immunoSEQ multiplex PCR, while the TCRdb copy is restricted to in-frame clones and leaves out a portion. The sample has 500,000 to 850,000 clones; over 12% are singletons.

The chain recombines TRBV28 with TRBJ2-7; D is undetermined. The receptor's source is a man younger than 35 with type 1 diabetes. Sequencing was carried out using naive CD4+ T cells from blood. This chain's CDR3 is CASSSRYEQYF. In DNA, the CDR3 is TGTGCCAGCAGTTCCCGGTACGAGCAGTACTTC.